Below are 28 T cell receptor beta chains sequenced from a single sample in a study of shared clonotypes between healthy human individuals. TCRdb's table, derived via immunoSEQ multiplex PCR, lists solely in-frame clones and lacks some. The sample includes roughly 640,000 clones, 74% of them seen just once. Material: memory CD4+ T cells sorted from blood. Subset denoted: CD45RA-negative fraction. Receptors were obtained from a woman aged 25-40 years in good health.

V usage is TRBV6-5 and J usage is TRBJ2-5, with D possibly TRBD2 on 5 matching bases. The J call may be wrong; the DNA end is better matched by TRBJ2-7. Germline CDR1 reads MNHEY; CDR2 reads SVGAGI. The CDR3 extends over 14 amino acids. CDR3 region: CASSYREGTYEQYF. As DNA, the CDR3 is TGTGCCAGCAGTTACCGGGAAGGAACCTACGAGCAGTACTTC.

This chain links TRBV28 with TRBJ1-1; TRBD1 agrees at 7 bases. V was clipped by 4 bases and J by 4 bases; unmatched bases: 3. CDR1 MDHEN and CDR2 SYDVKM come from the germline V gene. The length of the CDR3 is 13 residues. CDR3 sequence (DNA): TGTGCCAGCAGTTCTCCAGGGGGCACTGAAGCTTTCTTT. Translating gives CASSSPGGTEAFF.

This clone was recorded at least ten times. Other DNA variants within this sample encode the same CDR3. The chain recombines TRBV10-1 with TRBJ1-1; D is ambiguous. Germline values: CDR1 WNHNN, CDR2 SYGVQD (reference sequence). Trimming shortened V by 5 bases and J by 3 bases, and 10 bases separated the two germline ends. This CDR3 has 13 amino acids. The CDR3 here is CASSKNRDTEAFF. Here the CDR3 DNA reads TGCGCCAGCAGTAAGAACAGAGACACTGAAGCTTTCTTT.

The gene calls are TRBV28 and TRBJ1-1; 9 nucleotides line up with TRBD1. The V gene's germline CDR1 is MDHEN and CDR2 SYDVKM. The CDR3 spans 14 residues. The ends lost 5 bases at V and 7 bases at J; junction bases unmatched: 8. For the CDR3, the DNA is TGTGCCAGCAGTCAGTACAGGGGGCGGGATGAAGCTTTCTTT. This translates into CASSQYRGRDEAFF. Full variable domain (missing parts from reference TRBV28 and TRBJ1-1): DVKVTQSSRYLVKRTGEKVFLECVQDMDHENMFWYRQDPGLGLRLIYFSYDVKMKEKGDIPEGYSVSREKKERFSLILESASTNQTSMYLCASSQYRGRDEAFFGQGTRLTVV.

In this sample, this clone turned up a few times. The chain employs TRBV5-1 and TRBJ2-5, with TRBD2 matching over 13 bases. The CDR3 consists of 15 residues. The germline CDR1 and CDR2 sequences are SGHRS and YFSETQ. The ends lost 4 bases at V and 7 bases at J; junction bases unmatched: 7. The CDR3 DNA sequence: TGCGCCAGCAGCCTCGGGACTAGCGGGGTGGGGACCCAGTACTTC. Its translation is CASSLGTSGVGTQYF.

The chain is built from TRBV2 and TRBJ2-5; TRBD1 agrees at 7 bases. Looked up from germline, CDR1 is SNHLY and CDR2 is FYNNEI. This CDR3 spans 14 amino acids. J gave up 4 bases and V 10 bases, and 12 bases lay outside the gene matches. The CDR3 DNA reads as TGTGCCACCAACAGGGGAGCGGTATCAGAGACCCAGTACTTC. This gives the protein CATNRGAVSETQYF.

The chain couples TRBV29-1 to TRBJ2-5; D is unresolved. Near its end, the DNA agrees better with TRBJ2-7, so the J call may be wrong. CDR3 length: 14 amino acids. Germline assignment: CDR1 SQVTM and CDR2 ANQGSEA. CDR3 sequence: CSVLPGHGIYEQYF. Here the CDR3 DNA reads TGCAGCGTTCTTCCGGGCCACGGCATCTACGAGCAGTACTTC.

The genes are TRBV6-6 and TRBJ1-1; a weak D match, TRBD1 (5 bases). V shed 5 bases and J shed 2 bases, with 9 bases lying between them. The germline V gene encodes CDR1 MNHNY and CDR2 SVGAGI (reference sequence). This CDR3 has 13 residues. For the CDR3, the DNA is TGTGCCAGCAGTCCAGGGCACAACACTGAAGCTTTCTTT. Amino acid sequence: CASSPGHNTEAFF.

This chain links TRBV27 with TRBJ1-1; no clear D gene. The V gene's germline CDR1 is MNHEY and CDR2 SMNVEV (reference sequence). The CDR3 contains 13 residues. Trimming removed 5 bases from V and 0 bases from J, with 7 bases in between. In DNA, the CDR3 is TGTGCCAGCAGTCTAAATTTGAACACTGAAGCTTTCTTT. This gives the protein CASSLNLNTEAFF.

The chain employs TRBV18 and TRBJ1-1, with 11 bases identical to TRBD1. Per the germline V gene, CDR1 is KGHSH and CDR2 is LQKENI. This CDR3 comprises 19 residues. The V and J ends lost 6 bases and 0 bases, in that order; junction bases with no gene match: 15. CDR3 DNA sequence: TGTGCCAGCTCCCCTAGGACAGGGGGCGGGCGGGGTGTGAACACTGAAGCTTTCTTT. This sequence encodes CASSPRTGGGRGVNTEAFF.

The chain employs TRBV2 and TRBJ2-3; D is perhaps TRBD1 (5 bases). The germline gives CDR1 SNHLY, CDR2 FYNNEI. CDR3 length equals 13 residues. With 3 bases removed from V and 6 bases from J, the gap between germline ends came to 10 bases. The CDR3 region is CASSDRGMDTQYF. The CDR3, as DNA: TGTGCCAGCAGTGATAGGGGAATGGATACGCAGTATTTT.

The chain has TRBV21-1 and TRBJ2-1; no check of the table's D call, TRBD1, against the DNA was made. TRBV21-1 is a listed pseudogene. This CDR3 has 16 amino acids. The CDR3 DNA sequence: TGTGCCAGCAGCCCCGCGGGGCAGGGGGCCTACAATGAGCAGTTCTTC. Translated, it gives CASSPAGQGAYNEQFF.

As regards this clone: With a much larger clone just one base away, this may be a read error. This sequence joins TRBV5-6 and TRBJ2-5, with 7 positions matching TRBD1. This CDR3 has 13 residues. V was pared by 4 bases and J by 2 bases, with 2 bases of the junction left unmatched. From germline, CDR1 is SGHDT and CDR2 YYEEEE. DNA for the CDR3: TGTGCCAGCAGCGTGGGACAGCAAGAGACCCAGTACTTC. It yields the protein CASSVGQQETQYF.

The chain uses TRBV25-1 and TRBJ2-4, with TRBD1 matching over 10 bases. V gave up 2 bases and J gave up 5 bases; unmatched junction bases: 6. Germline lookup yields CDR1 MGHDK and CDR2 SYGVNS. The length of the CDR3 is 16 residues. In DNA form, the CDR3 reads TGTGCCAGCAGTGAACTGTCCGGGACAGGGGAAAACATTCAGTACTTC. This codes for CASSELSGTGENIQYF.

The V and J genes are TRBV28 and TRBJ1-1; D is uncertain. V dropped 7 bases and J dropped 8 bases, with 14 bases sitting between them. In germline, CDR1 is MDHEN, CDR2 SYDVKM. The CDR3 contains 12 residues. In DNA, the CDR3 is TGTGCCAGCACTACGGACGTACGCGAAGCTTTCTTT. Protein sequence: CASTTDVREAFF.

The chain links TRBV6-4 to TRBJ1-1; D uncertain. CDR1 is MRHNA, CDR2 SNTAGT, per germline. Trimming removed 5 bases at V and 2 bases at J, with 9 bases between. The CDR3 runs 13 residues. CDR3 sequence: CASSSDINTEAFF. CDR3 coding DNA: TGTGCCAGCAGTAGTGACATTAACACTGAAGCTTTCTTT.

The chain is built from TRBV7-2 and TRBJ2-7; 10 nucleotides agree with TRBD1. Germline V gene lookup returns CDR1 SGHTA and CDR2 FQGNSA. With 5 bases clipped from V and 6 bases from J, the junction kept 7 bases outside the gene matches. This CDR3 is built from 14 residues. The CDR3 protein is CASSTGTGVSEQYF. In DNA, the CDR3 is TGTGCCAGCAGCACCGGGACAGGGGTTTCCGAGCAGTACTTC.

The chain is built from TRBV6-1 and TRBJ1-6, with 9 bases aligning to TRBD1. The germline gives CDR1 MNHNS, CDR2 SASEGT. The CDR3 sequence is 13 residues long. Germline trimming cut 11 bases from V and 6 bases from J; bases unmatched to any gene: 5. CDR3 nucleotide sequence: TGTGCCGAACAGGGGGCGCGTAATTCACCCCTCCACTTT. This translates into CAEQGARNSPLHF.

J is TRBJ1-5 and V is TRBV28, with TRBD1 matching over 9 bases. Trimming cost V 5 bases and J 6 bases; bases outside gene matches: 8. CDR1 is MDHEN, CDR2 SYDVKM, per germline. The CDR3 is 15 amino acids. The CDR3 nucleotides are TGTGCCAGCAGTCTCACAGGGGGCGTGGGTCAGCCCCAGCATTTT. Translation gives CASSLTGGVGQPQHF.

This chain connects TRBV6-5 to TRBJ1-5; D is unresolved. The CDR3 sequence is 14 residues long. Germline lookup yields CDR1 MNHEY and CDR2 SVGAGI. V lost 5 bases, J lost 7 bases, and 15 bases lay in between. DNA for the CDR3: TGTGCCAGCAGTGAGGAGGCGTTTCGCCAGCCCCAGCATTTT. Translating it yields CASSEEAFRQPQHF.

The chain has TRBV11-2 and TRBJ2-7; D is unresolved. V gave up 0 bases and J gave up 2 bases, with 8 bases separating them. CDR3 size: 14 residues. Germline CDR1 and CDR2: SGHAT and FQNNGV. The CDR3 is CASSLDQVAYEQYF. The CDR3 region has the DNA TGTGCCAGCAGCTTAGATCAGGTAGCCTACGAGCAGTACTTC.

This clone has a handful of counts. V usage is TRBV5-1 and J usage is TRBJ2-2; 8 bases agree with TRBD2. Germline CDR1 SGHRS, CDR2 YFSETQ. The CDR3 has 16 amino acids. V shed 1 base and J 1 base; nucleotides not matched to a gene: 3. CDR3 sequence reads: CASSLQLAENTGELFF. CDR3 sequence (DNA): TGCGCCAGCAGCTTGCAACTAGCGGAGAACACCGGGGAGCTGTTTTTT.

This chain joins TRBV27 and TRBJ1-2, with unresolved D. Germline CDR1 and CDR2: MNHEY and SMNVEV (reference sequence). With 4 bases removed from V and 6 bases from J, the gap between germline ends came to 21 bases. CDR3 length: 16 amino acids. CDR3 sequence: CASSSSSRSSFNGYTF. As DNA, the CDR3 is TGTGCCAGCAGTTCCAGTTCGAGGAGCTCGTTCAATGGCTACACCTTC.

This chain connects TRBV25-1 to TRBJ2-7, with 11 positions matching TRBD2. The CDR3 runs 15 residues. Germline V lookup: CDR1 MGHDK, CDR2 SYGVNS. J was trimmed by 2 bases and V by 10 bases; bases with no gene match: 10. The CDR3 DNA sequence: TGTGCCACCGATCTGACTAGCGGGGTCCCCTACGAGCAGTACTTC. Translation gives CATDLTSGVPYEQYF.

The chain is built from TRBV18 and TRBJ1-1, with D uncertain. V lost 3 bases to trimming and J lost 6 bases, with 11 bases between them. The CDR3 has 13 residues. Germline values: CDR1 KGHSH, CDR2 LQKENI. CDR3 sequence reads: CASSPDVGAEAFF. The CDR3 DNA is TGTGCCAGCTCACCGGACGTGGGCGCTGAAGCTTTCTTT.

In its sample, this clone was seen many times. The V call is TRBV6-1, the J call TRBJ1-2; perhaps TRBD1 as D (5 bases). This CDR3 has 14 amino acids. Trimming shortened V by 2 bases and J by 1 base, and 8 bases separated the two germline ends. CDR1 is MNHNS, CDR2 SASEGT, per germline. The CDR3 sequence is CASSEMGVNYGYTF. The CDR3 DNA follows: TGTGCCAGCAGTGAAATGGGGGTTAACTATGGCTACACCTTC.

This clone was picked up a small number of times. This chain joins TRBV27 and TRBJ2-7, with D perhaps matching TRBD2 (6 bases). Trimming cost V 5 bases and J 12 bases, with 20 bases left between them. Germline CDR1 is MNHEY and CDR2 is SMNVEV (reference sequence). This CDR3 has 13 residues. CDR3 protein: CASSRRDSRDVYF. For the CDR3, the DNA is TGTGCCAGCAGTCGACGGGACTCCCGAGATGTGTACTTC.

This clone is a singleton in its sample. The chain recombines TRBV11-2 with TRBJ2-7; the D gene is possibly TRBD1 (5 bases). The CDR3 has 15 residues. Germline values: CDR1 SGHAT, CDR2 FQNNGV. V dropped 5 bases and J dropped 0 bases, with 14 bases sitting between them. CDR3 protein: CASSRTFDSSYEQYF. CDR3 nucleotides: TGTGCCAGCAGCCGAACCTTTGACAGCTCCTACGAGCAGTACTTC.